The following is a TCR beta chain sequence with its context. The sample originates from a study of blood T cell repertoires in COVID-19. Overall study: In each case, the material was cDNA or gDNA derived from T cells, B-cell-depleted T cells, or PBMCs.

The Seattle site enrolled patients during active infection and followed them longitudinally. In the original analysis: Amplification of reference gene primers provided the estimated nucleated cell counts. TCRdb keeps only in-frame clones here, not all; method: immunoSEQ multiplex PCR. V and J calls and clone size are given by that table; D and trimming were obtained from the DNA. There are more than 200,000 clones in the sample; roughly 88% occur only once, and about 6.7% lies in the top ten. Sequencing input: peripheral blood. This TCR was recovered from a woman between 25 and 40 years old with COVID-19, enrolled during active disease.

The CDR3 reads CASSEEQGDEQFF. In nucleotides, the CDR3 is TGTGCCAGCAGTGAAGAACAGGGGGATGAGCAGTTCTTC. The V and J genes are TRBV25-1 and TRBJ2-1; TRBD1 matches at 8 bases. Germline V gene sequence: CDR1 MGHDK, CDR2 SYGVNS. V shed 2 bases and J 8 bases; nucleotides not matched to a gene: 2. The CDR3 consists of 13 residues.